This TCR beta chain appears in the sequencing data of a study of response to subunit inactivated influenza vaccine. At least ten counts were recorded for this clonotype. The antigen is unknown. Germline V gene lookup returns CDR1 SEHNR and CDR2 FQNEAQ (reference sequence). V was shortened by 5 bases and J by 13 bases, with 12 bases between the two germline ends. CDR3 size: 12 residues. Study-level points and caveats: Each seasonal flu vaccination may recruit only limited new T cells, authors suggested.

TCRdb fed the RT-PCR reads into MiXCR, producing one record per CDR3 protein. The sample shows about 780,000 distinct CDR3 sequences, around 20% of them seen only once. This rearrangement joins TRBV7-9 to TRBJ1-6; no definite D call. The TCR was taken from a man aged 50 or older who received an inactivated influenza vaccine. Source: PBMCs from blood, taken around 5 days after vaccination. The CDR3 loop reads CASSPSSGPLHF. The CDR3 DNA is TGTGCCAGCAGCCCTAGCAGCGGGCCCCTCCACTTT.